The 10 T cell receptor beta chains below all came from one sample that was sequenced in a study of blood T cells in healthy people across ages. Alongside a J-beta primer mix, a sample-barcoded 5' primer served in a second PCR lasting roughly 6 to 12 cycles. TCRdb redid the calling of the 5' RACE reads with MiXCR, one entry per CDR3 protein. This repertoire shows about 1,500,000 distinct CDR3 sequences, 28% found once; its top ten account for about 8%. Sequencing input: blood. The source is a woman in her 30s in good health.

The rearrangement uses TRBV29-1 and TRBJ2-1, with 11 bases identical to TRBD2. Unmatched junction bases numbered 5, after V lost 6 bases and J lost 10 bases. From germline, CDR1 is SQVTM and CDR2 ANQGSEA. There are 12 residues in the CDR3. CDR3 loop: CSVQLAGVEQFF. The CDR3 region has the DNA TGCAGCGTACAACTAGCGGGAGTGGAGCAGTTCTTC.

CDR3 DNA: TGTGCCAGTAGTATCGCCGTAGCGGGAGAGGGGAACATTCAGTACTTC. Amino acids: CASSIAVAGEGNIQYF. The rearrangement uses TRBV19 and TRBJ2-4; 9 bases are a match to TRBD2. The CDR3 is 16 amino acids. Germline loops: CDR1 LNHDA, CDR2 SQIVND (reference sequence). Trimming removed 3 bases from V and 7 bases from J; junction bases left unmatched: 10.

The V and J genes are TRBV15 and TRBJ2-4; D call uncertain. This CDR3 contains 12 residues. The ends were cut back, 10 bases at V and 2 bases at J, with 9 bases in the middle. CDR1 is LNHNV, CDR2 YYDKDF, per germline (reference sequence). CDR3 nucleotide sequence: TGTGCCATCGCGGATTCCAAAAACATTCAGTACTTC. Translation gives CAIADSKNIQYF.

This clonotype has ten or more counts. The chain is built from TRBV20-1 and TRBJ2-7; 7 bases line up with TRBD1. Germline CDR1 DFQATT, CDR2 SNEGSKA (reference sequence). This CDR3 has 15 residues. J lost 0 bases, V lost 5 bases, and 10 bases had no gene match. This CDR3 reads CSAYLPGQSSYEQYF. CDR3 nucleotide sequence: TGCAGTGCTTACCTCCCGGGACAGAGCTCCTACGAGCAGTACTTC.

A few counts support this clonotype. This may be a read error, as it is one base from a much larger clone. The chain has TRBV7-9 and TRBJ2-1; unclear D gene. CDR1 and CDR2 from the germline V gene are SEHNR and FQNEAQ (reference sequence). The CDR3 length is 11 residues. CDR3 sequence (DNA): TGTGCCAGCAGCTACGACAAGGAGCAGTTCTTC. Amino acids: CASSYDKEQFF.

This clonotype was counted between two and nine times. This chain uses TRBV15 with TRBJ2-3; the D is unclear. V dropped 0 bases and J dropped 5 bases, with 15 bases sitting between them. CDR3 length: 16 residues. The germline gives CDR1 LNHNV, CDR2 YYDKDF (reference sequence). The CDR3 nucleotides are TGTGCCACCAGCAGAGACGGCAGAACCGTGGGAGATACGCAGTATTTT. This gives the protein CATSRDGRTVGDTQYF.

This chain joins TRBV15 and TRBJ1-3; no reliable D call. The ends were cut back, 6 bases at V and 3 bases at J, with 18 bases in the middle. CDR1 and CDR2 from the germline V gene are LNHNV and YYDKDF (reference sequence). The CDR3 consists of 16 residues. The CDR3 DNA reads as TGTGCCACCAGTCGAGAGACCTCCAGTCTTGGAAACACCATATATTTT. Amino acid sequence: CATSRETSSLGNTIYF.

This clonotype was seen only a few times. A much larger clone is a single base away; this may be a read error. The chain recombines TRBV20-1 with TRBJ2-7; 11 nucleotides line up with TRBD2. Germline assignment: CDR1 DFQATT and CDR2 SNEGSKA (reference sequence). Unmatched junction bases numbered 2, after V lost 3 bases and J lost 4 bases. The CDR3 covers 13 residues. CDR3 in DNA: TGCAGTGCTAGGGGACTAGCGGATTACGAGCAGTACTTC. This sequence encodes CSARGLADYEQYF.

This clonotype has more than one count but fewer than ten. V is TRBV4-2 and J is TRBJ1-2; D not resolved. The CDR3 has 13 residues. Trimming stripped 0 bases from V and 3 bases from J, with 5 bases between. The germline CDR1 and CDR2 sequences are LGHNA and YNFKEQ. The CDR3 region is CASSQDVDYGYTF. DNA for the CDR3: TGTGCCAGCAGCCAAGATGTGGACTATGGCTACACCTTC.

Turning to this clonotype: Sequence at one end of the junction differs from germline and may be a read error. The gene calls are TRBV29-1 and TRBJ2-3; tentatively, D is TRBD2 (6 bases). The germline V gene has CDR1 SQVTM and CDR2 ANQGSEA. This CDR3 region has 14 residues. Here the CDR3 DNA reads TGCAGCGTTGAAAGAGGGGAGGCCCTGTATACGCTGTATTTT. Translated, it gives CSVERGEALYTLYF.